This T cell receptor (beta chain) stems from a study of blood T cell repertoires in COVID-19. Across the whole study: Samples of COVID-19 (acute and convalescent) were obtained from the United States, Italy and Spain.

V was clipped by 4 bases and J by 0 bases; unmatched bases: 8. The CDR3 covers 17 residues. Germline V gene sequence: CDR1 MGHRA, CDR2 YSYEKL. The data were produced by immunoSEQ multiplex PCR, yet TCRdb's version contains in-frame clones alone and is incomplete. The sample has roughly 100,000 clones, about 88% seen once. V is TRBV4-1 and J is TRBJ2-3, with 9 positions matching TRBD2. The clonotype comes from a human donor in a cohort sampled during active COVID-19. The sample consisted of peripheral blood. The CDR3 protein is CASSLKRGALSTDTQYF. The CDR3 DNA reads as TGCGCCAGCAGCCTGAAGCGGGGGGCGCTTAGCACAGATACGCAGTATTTT.